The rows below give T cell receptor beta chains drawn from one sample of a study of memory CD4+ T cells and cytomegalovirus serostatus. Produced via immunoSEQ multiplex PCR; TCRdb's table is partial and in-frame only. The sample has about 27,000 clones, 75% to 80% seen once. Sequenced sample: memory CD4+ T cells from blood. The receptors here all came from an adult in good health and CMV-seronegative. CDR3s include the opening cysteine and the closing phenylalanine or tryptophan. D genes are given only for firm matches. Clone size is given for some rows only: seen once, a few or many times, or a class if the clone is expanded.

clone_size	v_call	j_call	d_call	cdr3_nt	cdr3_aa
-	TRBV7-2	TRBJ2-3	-	TGTGCCAGCAGCTTAGGACCAGATACGCAGTATTTT	CASSLGPDTQYF
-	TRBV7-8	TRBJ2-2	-	TGTGCCAGCACCTCTGGGAGCCGCAAGAATGAGGAGCTGTTTTTT	CASTSGSRKNEELFF
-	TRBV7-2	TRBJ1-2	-	TGTGCCAGCAGCCCCACGTGGTCGGGGGGCTACACCTTC	CASSPTWSGGYTF
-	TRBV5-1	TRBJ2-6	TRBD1	TGCGCCAGCAGCTTGGCCTCGACAGGGAGTGGGGCCAACGTCCTGACTTTC	CASSLASTGSGANVLTF
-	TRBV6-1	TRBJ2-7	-	TGTGCCAGCAGTGAGCAGGGCGGCGAGCAGTACTTC	CASSEQGGEQYF
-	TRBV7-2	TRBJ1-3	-	TGTGCCAGCAGCATATGGGCTTCAGCCTCTGGAAACACCATATATTTT	CASSIWASASGNTIYF
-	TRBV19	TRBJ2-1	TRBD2	TGTGCCAGTAGTATAGAGAGGACTAGCGGGAGGGCCAAGAATGAGCAGTTCTTC	CASSIERTSGRAKNEQFF
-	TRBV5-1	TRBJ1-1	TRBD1	TGCGCCAGCAGCTCCGACAGGGTTGGCACTGAAGCTTTCTTT	CASSSDRVGTEAFF
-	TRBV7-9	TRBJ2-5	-	TGTGCCAGCACGGGAACCCCCGGGGCCCAGTACTTC	CASTGTPGAQYF
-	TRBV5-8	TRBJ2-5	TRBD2	TGTGCCAGCAGCCCCGGGACTAGCGGGGGGGCCCTGGAGACCCAGTACTTC	CASSPGTSGGALETQYF
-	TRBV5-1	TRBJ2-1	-	TGCGCCAGCAGCCGAACCGGGACAATCAACAATGAGCAGTTCTTC	CASSRTGTINNEQFF
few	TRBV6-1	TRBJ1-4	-	TGTGCCAGCAGCAGACAAGCAACTAATGAAAAACTGTTTTTT	CASSRQATNEKLFF
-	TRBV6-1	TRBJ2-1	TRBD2	TGTGCCAGCAGTGAACAGAGGACTAGCGGGGGCCCTGACAATGAGCAGTTCTTC	CASSEQRTSGGPDNEQFF
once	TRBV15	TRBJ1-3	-	TGTGCCACCAGCAGAGAGGACCGCTCTGGAAACACCATATATTTT	CATSREDRSGNTIYF
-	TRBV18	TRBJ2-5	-	TGTGCCAGCTCACCCCGATGGGGGCAGGGAGAGACCCAGTACTTC	CASSPRWGQGETQYF
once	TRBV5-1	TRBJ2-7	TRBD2	TGCGCCAGCAGCTTCACCTCGACTAGCGGGAGGGCCGCCAGCGAGCAGTACTTC	CASSFTSTSGRAASEQYF
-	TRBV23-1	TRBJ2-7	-	TGCGCCAGCAGTCAACCCTTAAGGGTTTCGAATATAAAAGGGGTAGAGTACGAGCAGTACTTC	CASSQPLRVSNIKGVEYEQYF
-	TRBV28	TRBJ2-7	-	TGTGCCAGCAGTTTACCTCAAATCGTAGATCTACCCTACGAGCAGTACTTC	CASSLPQIVDLPYEQYF
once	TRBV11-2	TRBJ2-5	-	TGTGCCAGCAGCTTATTCTTGGACGAGACCCAGTACTTC	CASSLFLDETQYF
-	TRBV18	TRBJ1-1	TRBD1	TGTGCCAGCTCACCCCGGGACAGGGTTACTGAAGCTTTCTTT	CASSPRDRVTEAFF
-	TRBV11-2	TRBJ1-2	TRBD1	TGTGCCAGCAGCCTGGGACAGGGAAGCGGCTACACCTTC	CASSLGQGSGYTF
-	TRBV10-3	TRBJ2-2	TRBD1	TGTGCCAGCAGCAGGACAGGGGCGGGCACCGGGGAGCTGTTTTTT	CASSRTGAGTGELFF
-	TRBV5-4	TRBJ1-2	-	TGTGCCAGCAGCAACGCCGGGATAGAATATAGCTACACCTTC	CASSNAGIEYSYTF
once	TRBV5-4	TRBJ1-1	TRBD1	TGTGCCAGCAGCACATCGGACAGGAACACTGAAGCCTTCTTT	CASSTSDRNTEAFF
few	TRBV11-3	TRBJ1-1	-	TGTGCCAGCAGCCGGACTGGGGTCACTGAAGCTTTCTTT	CASSRTGVTEAFF
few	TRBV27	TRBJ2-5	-	TGTGCCAGCAGTTTGACCGGTAGTGCTGAGACCCAGTACTTC	CASSLTGSAETQYF
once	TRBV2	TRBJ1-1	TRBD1	TGTGCCAGTTTGTCCGGGACAGGGAAAGGGAACACTGAAGCTTTCTTT	CASLSGTGKGNTEAFF
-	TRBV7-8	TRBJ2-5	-	TGTGCCAGCAGCTTAGGAAGGGGGTTCACCCAAGAGACCCAGTACTTC	CASSLGRGFTQETQYF
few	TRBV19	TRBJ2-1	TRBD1	TGTGCCAGTAGAAGGGACAGGGAATCCTACAATGAGCAGTTCTTC	CASRRDRESYNEQFF
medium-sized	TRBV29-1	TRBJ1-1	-	TGCAGCGTTGAAGGCCAGAACACTGAAGCTTTCTTT	CSVEGQNTEAFF
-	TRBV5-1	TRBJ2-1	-	TGCGCCAGCAGCTTGGGCCCTAACAATGAGCAGTTCTTC	CASSLGPNNEQFF
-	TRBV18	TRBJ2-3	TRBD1	TGTGCCAGCTCACCTTCCGTAGGGACAGGCTGGCAGTATTTT	CASSPSVGTGWQYF
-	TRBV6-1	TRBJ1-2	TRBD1	TGTGCCAGCAGTGAAGCGCTCGGACAGGAGTTCTATGGCTACACCTTC	CASSEALGQEFYGYTF
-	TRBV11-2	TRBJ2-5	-	TGTGCCAGCAGCTGGCAGTGGGACATCCCATCGGCCCAGTACTTC	CASSWQWDIPSAQYF
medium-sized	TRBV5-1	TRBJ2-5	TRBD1	TGCGCCAGCACCTTACAGGGGGAAGAGACCCAGTACTTC	CASTLQGEETQYF
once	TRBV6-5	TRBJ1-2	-	TGTGCCAGCAGTCAAAGGAGGGAGGTCGGTGGCTACACCTTC	CASSQRREVGGYTF
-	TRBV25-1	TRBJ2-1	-	TGTGCCAGCAGTGAAGCCCGACTCGGAAGCTCCTACAATGAGCAGTTCTTC	CASSEARLGSSYNEQFF
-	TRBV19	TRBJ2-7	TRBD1	TGTGCCAGTAGTAAAGGGGGCGAAACCCCCTACGAGCAGTACTTC	CASSKGGETPYEQYF
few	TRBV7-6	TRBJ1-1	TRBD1	TGTGCCAGCAGCTCCACAGGGGGACTACAAGCTTTCTTT	CASSSTGGLQAFF
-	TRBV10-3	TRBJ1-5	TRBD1	TGTGCCATCAGTGACTCAGGGGGTGGTGGCAATCAGCCCCAGCATTTT	CAISDSGGGGNQPQHF
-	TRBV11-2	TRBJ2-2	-	TGTGCCAGCAGCTTCGGAGGGAATGCCGGGGAGCTGTTTTTT	CASSFGGNAGELFF
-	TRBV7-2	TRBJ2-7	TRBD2	TGTGCCAGCAGCCCAGGAACCGGGAGGGGGGAGCAGTACTTC	CASSPGTGRGEQYF
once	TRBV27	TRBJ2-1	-	TGTGCCAGCAGTTTACGGGAACGAGGGGGAGACTACAATGAGCAGTTCTTC	CASSLRERGGDYNEQFF
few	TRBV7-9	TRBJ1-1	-	TGTGCCAGTCAACAGGGAACCCTGAACACTGAAGCTTTCTTT	CASQQGTLNTEAFF
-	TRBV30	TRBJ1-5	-	TGTGCCTGGAGTGTAGGGGTTAGGGGGAGCAATCAGCCCCAGCATTTT	CAWSVGVRGSNQPQHF
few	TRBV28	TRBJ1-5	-	TGTGCCGCGCAGGTTAGCAATCAGCCCCAGCATTTT	CAAQVSNQPQHF
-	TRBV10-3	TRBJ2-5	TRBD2	TGTGCCATCGGGGGAGGGCAGACCCAGTACTTC	CAIGGGQTQYF
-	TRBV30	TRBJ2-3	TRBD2	TGTGCCTGGAGCAGACCCTTTAGCGGGGGGGATCGTACGCAGTATTTT	CAWSRPFSGGDRTQYF
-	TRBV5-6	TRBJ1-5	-	TGTGCCAGCAGCCAGAGCGGGAGGGCCCAGGATCAGCCCCAGCATTTT	CASSQSGRAQDQPQHF
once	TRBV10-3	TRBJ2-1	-	TGTGCCATCAGCGTATCGCAGGGAGAGCAGTTCTTC	CAISVSQGEQFF
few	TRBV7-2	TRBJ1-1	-	TGTGCCAGCAGCTTAAAGTTCATGAACACTGAAGCTTTCTTT	CASSLKFMNTEAFF